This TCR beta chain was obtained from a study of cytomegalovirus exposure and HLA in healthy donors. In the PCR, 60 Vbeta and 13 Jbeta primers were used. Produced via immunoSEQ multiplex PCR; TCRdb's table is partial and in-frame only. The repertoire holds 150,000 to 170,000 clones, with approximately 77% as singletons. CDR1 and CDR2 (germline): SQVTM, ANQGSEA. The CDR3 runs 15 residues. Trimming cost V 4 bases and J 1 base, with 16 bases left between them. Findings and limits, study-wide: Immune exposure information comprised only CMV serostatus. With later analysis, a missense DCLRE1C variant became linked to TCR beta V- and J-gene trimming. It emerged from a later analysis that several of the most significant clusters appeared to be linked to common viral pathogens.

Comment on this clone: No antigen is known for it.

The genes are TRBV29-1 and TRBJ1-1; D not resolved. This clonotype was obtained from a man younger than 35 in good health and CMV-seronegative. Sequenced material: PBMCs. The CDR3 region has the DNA TGCAGCGTTGCCCCCCGCATAGCCGCGAACACTGAAGCTTTCTTT. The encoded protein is CSVAPRIAANTEAFF.